The 26 T cell receptor beta chains given below trace back to one sample, sequenced in a study of blood T cell repertoires in COVID-19. TCRdb's table, derived via immunoSEQ multiplex PCR, lists solely in-frame clones and lacks some. The repertoire holds fewer than 30,000 clones, with approximately 94% as singletons. The sample taken for sequencing was peripheral blood. These receptors were collected from a human donor with active COVID-19. The donor label of this sample is uncertain.

This sequence joins TRBV20-1 and TRBJ2-1; 8 nucleotides line up with TRBD2. Per the germline V gene, CDR1 is DFQATT and CDR2 is SNEGSKA (reference sequence). The CDR3 loop spans 11 amino acids. V shed 1 base and J 12 bases; nucleotides not matched to a gene: 2. CDR3 loop: CSARGSGRQFF. Written as DNA, the CDR3 is TGCAGTGCTAGAGGGAGCGGGAGGCAGTTCTTC.

The genes are TRBV19 and TRBJ2-3; 8 bases line up with TRBD1. The germline gives CDR1 LNHDA, CDR2 SQIVND (reference sequence). The CDR3 is made up of 15 amino acids. V lost 5 bases, J lost 4 bases, and 8 bases stayed unmatched. The CDR3 spells CASSPRTGTADTQYF. The CDR3 coding sequence is TGTGCCAGTAGTCCCAGGACAGGGACCGCAGATACGCAGTATTTT.

The rearrangement links TRBV6-4 to TRBJ1-6, with D possibly matching TRBD1 (5 bases). V dropped 6 bases and J dropped 5 bases, with 14 bases sitting between them. Per the germline V gene, CDR1 is MRHNA and CDR2 is SNTAGT. The length of the CDR3 is 15 residues. CDR3 nucleotides: TGTGCCAGCAGAGGCGGACGGGGGAATAATTCACCCCTCCACTTT. Its translation: CASRGGRGNNSPLHF.

This rearrangement joins TRBV12-5 to TRBJ2-5; perhaps TRBD1 as D (5 bases). Germline CDR1 is LGHNT and CDR2 is FRNRAP. The CDR3 runs 13 residues. V was pared by 4 bases and J by 6 bases, with 12 bases between. Here the CDR3 reads CASGYTGAKTQYF. In nucleotides, the CDR3 is TGTGCTAGTGGTTACACAGGTGCGAAGACCCAGTACTTC.

The CDR3 bases are TGTGCCAGCAGCCACCCCGGGACTCTGTCCTACGAGCAGTACTTC. Its protein is CASSHPGTLSYEQYF. V gene TRBV14 combines with J gene TRBJ2-7, with D possibly matching TRBD2 (6 bases). This CDR3 has 15 amino acids. From germline, CDR1 is SGHDN and CDR2 FVKESK. V lost 3 bases and J 1 base, leaving 13 bases between the germline ends.

The rearrangement links TRBV7-7 to TRBJ2-7; no clear D gene. The V gene's germline CDR1 is SSHAT and CDR2 FNYEAQ (reference sequence). The V end was cut by 5 bases, the J end by 7 bases, with 15 bases between. The CDR3 sequence is 13 residues long. The CDR3, as DNA: TGTGCCAGCAGCGGCAACCTGGGCCTGGAGCAGTACTTC. This sequence encodes CASSGNLGLEQYF.

The rearrangement links TRBV18 to TRBJ2-7, with 10 bases fitting TRBD2. This CDR3 spans 15 amino acids. Germline assignment: CDR1 KGHSH and CDR2 LQKENI. Unmatched junction bases numbered 4, after V lost 0 bases and J lost 5 bases. This chain's CDR3 is CASSPPSGGSNEQYF. In DNA, the CDR3 is TGTGCCAGCTCACCACCTAGCGGGGGGAGTAACGAGCAGTACTTC.

This chain links TRBV6-5 with TRBJ2-4; the match to TRBD2 covers 7 bases. The J segment lost 0 bases and the V segment lost 7 bases, leaving 3 bases of the junction unmatched. Germline values: CDR1 MNHEY, CDR2 SVGAGI. The CDR3 consists of 14 residues. The CDR3 bases are TGTGCCAGCACTAGCGGACTAGCCAAAAACATTCAGTACTTC. As protein: CASTSGLAKNIQYF.

The rearrangement uses TRBV11-3 and TRBJ2-7; 7 nucleotides agree with TRBD1. V lost 5 bases to trimming and J lost 6 bases; unmatched junction nucleotides: 7. CDR1 and CDR2 (germline): SGHNT, YENEEA. The CDR3 is made up of 13 amino acids. The CDR3 DNA follows: TGTGCCAGCAGCCAAATAGGGGGCGGCGAGCAGTACTTC. It is translated as CASSQIGGGEQYF.

The chain carries TRBV29-1 and TRBJ1-5; TRBD1 aligns across 7 bases. Germline CDR1 SQVTM, CDR2 ANQGSEA. V shed 5 bases and J 6 bases; nucleotides not matched to a gene: 7. This CDR3 region has 13 residues. This CDR3 is CSVQTGIFQPQHF. The CDR3 coding sequence is TGCAGCGTTCAGACAGGGATCTTTCAGCCCCAGCATTTT.

The rearrangement joins TRBV10-2 to TRBJ1-3; 7 bases map to TRBD1. This CDR3 has 15 amino acids. In germline, CDR1 is WSHSY, CDR2 SAAADI. After removal of 5 bases from V and 0 bases from J, the junction contained 4 bases not matched to a gene. The CDR3 sequence is CASSLQGVSGNTIYF. Here the CDR3 DNA reads TGCGCCAGCAGTCTCCAGGGGGTCTCTGGAAACACCATATATTTT.

The chain is built from TRBV6-2 or TRBV6-3 and TRBJ1-5; tentative D call: TRBD1 (5 bases). The CDR3 spans 15 residues. Per the germline V gene, CDR1 is MNHEY and CDR2 is SVGEGT. The germline V and J ends were trimmed by 2 bases and 7 bases, with 15 bases remaining between them. In nucleotides, the CDR3 is TGTGCCAGCAGTTACGGCCAGGGAAATTGGCAGCCCCAGCATTTT. Its protein product is CASSYGQGNWQPQHF.

The V call is TRBV14, the J call TRBJ2-3; TRBD2 matches 11 bases. CDR1 and CDR2 (germline): SGHDN, FVKESK. V dropped 4 bases and J dropped 4; count of bases not matched to a gene: 13. The length of the CDR3 is 18 residues. CDR3 in amino acids: CASSLRSGRATGADTQYF. In DNA form, the CDR3 reads TGTGCCAGCAGCCTCCGTAGCGGGAGGGCTACGGGGGCAGATACGCAGTATTTT.

This clone was seen just once. The DNA for the CDR3 is TGTGCCAGCAGTGAGAGGGGCAGGGGGCGCGGAGAGACCCAGTACTTC. Protein: CASSERGRGRGETQYF. The chain employs TRBV6-1 and TRBJ2-5, with 8 bases fitting TRBD1. V lost 3 bases, J lost 4 bases, and 10 bases stayed unmatched. The CDR3 loop spans 16 amino acids. CDR1 is MNHNS and CDR2 is SASEGT in the germline V gene.

This rearrangement joins TRBV4-1 to TRBJ2-7; D might be TRBD2 (6 bases). The CDR3 sequence is 14 residues long. Germline CDR1 MGHRA, CDR2 YSYEKL. Deletions cut 4 bases from V and 3 bases from J, with 13 bases between. The CDR3, as DNA: TGCGCCAGCAGCCTCACTAGCAGAGACTACGAGCAGTACTTC. Translating it yields CASSLTSRDYEQYF.

The V and J genes are TRBV28 and TRBJ2-2; 11 positions match TRBD2. V lost 7 bases, J lost 5 bases, and 6 bases stayed unmatched. CDR1 MDHEN and CDR2 SYDVKM come from the germline V gene. This CDR3 spans 15 amino acids. This CDR3 is CASILAGGRTGELFF. Here the CDR3 DNA reads TGTGCCAGCATTCTAGCGGGAGGCCGGACCGGGGAGCTGTTTTTT.

This clone was detected once. The V call is TRBV2, the J call TRBJ1-3; D gene uncertain. Deletions cut 7 bases from V and 0 bases from J, with 16 bases between. Germline values: CDR1 SNHLY, CDR2 FYNNEI. This CDR3 spans 16 amino acids. The CDR3 here is CASNRGVGPSGNTIYF. CDR3 DNA sequence: TGTGCCAGCAATCGGGGAGTAGGCCCCTCTGGAAACACCATATATTTT. The entire variable domain, with the rest obtained from reference TRBV2 and TRBJ1-3, is as follows: EPEVTQTPSHQVTQMGQEVILRCVPISNHLYFYWYRQILGQKVEFLVSFYNNEISEKSEIFDDQFSVERPDGSNFTLKIRSTKLEDSAMYFCASNRGVGPSGNTIYFGEGSWLTVV.

This chain links TRBV15 with TRBJ1-5; 7 positions agree with TRBD1. This CDR3 has 15 amino acids. J was trimmed by 1 base and V by 4 bases; bases with no gene match: 4. Looked up from germline, CDR1 is LNHNV and CDR2 is YYDKDF (reference sequence). DNA of the CDR3: TGTGCCACCAGCACTGACAGGGCGAGCAATCAGCCCCAGCATTTT. It translates to CATSTDRASNQPQHF.

The CDR3 nucleotides read TGCAGCGCCGCGACAGGGGGGGGCTATGGCTACACCTTC. This codes for CSAATGGGYGYTF. The genes are TRBV29-1 and TRBJ1-2; TRBD1 matches at 9 bases. Trimming cost V 7 bases and J 4 bases; bases outside gene matches: 7. The V gene's germline CDR1 is SQVTM and CDR2 ANQGSEA. This CDR3 contains 13 residues.

The rearrangement links TRBV30 to TRBJ1-1; tentative D call: TRBD1 (6 bases). This CDR3 contains 14 residues. The ends were cut back, 5 bases at V and 1 base at J, with 14 bases in the middle. The germline gives CDR1 GTSNPN, CDR2 SVGIG (reference sequence). The CDR3, as DNA: TGTGCCTGGCAATTCTACAGGGCGAACACTGAAGCTTTCTTT. Translated, it gives CAWQFYRANTEAFF.

Written as DNA, the CDR3 is TGTGCCAGCAGCCTTCACTTCCTCTACAATGAGCAGTTCTTC. Translated: CASSLHFLYNEQFF. The chain recombines TRBV11-2 with TRBJ2-1; D is undetermined. This CDR3 is 14 amino acids long. V lost 5 bases and J lost 3, with 11 bases in between. The germline gives CDR1 SGHAT, CDR2 FQNNGV.

CDR3 sequence reads: CASSTGSQPQHF. The CDR3 coding sequence is TGTGCCAGCAGTACAGGGAGTCAGCCCCAGCATTTT. The V and J genes are TRBV12-3 or TRBV12-4 and TRBJ1-5; D might be TRBD1 (6 bases). This CDR3 has 12 residues. V lost 5 bases and J 6 bases, leaving 8 bases between the germline ends.

The V and J genes are TRBV29-1 and TRBJ1-3, with a possible D match to TRBD1 (6 bases). Germline V gene sequence: CDR1 SQVTM, CDR2 ANQGSEA. V gave up 4 bases and J gave up 0 bases, with 13 bases separating them. The CDR3 extends over 15 amino acids. Here the CDR3 DNA reads TGCAGCGTTGTCTCAGGGGCCTTCTCTGGAAACACCATATATTTT. Amino acids: CSVVSGAFSGNTIYF. Full variable domain (outside the CDR3, taken from reference TRBV29-1 and TRBJ1-3): SAVISQKPSRDICQRGTSLTIQCQVDSQVTMMFWYRQQPGQSLTLIATANQGSEATYESGFVIDKFPISRPNLTFSTLTVSNMSPEDSSIYLCSVVSGAFSGNTIYFGEGSWLTVV.

This sequence joins TRBV27 and TRBJ1-2; D call uncertain. The germline V and J ends were trimmed by 4 bases and 7 bases, with 10 bases remaining between them. From germline, CDR1 is MNHEY and CDR2 SMNVEV (reference sequence). The CDR3 extends over 12 amino acids. The CDR3 DNA reads as TGTGCCAGCAGTTCCCCTCTAGGTGGCTACACCTTC. This translates into CASSSPLGGYTF.

J is TRBJ2-5 and V is TRBV2, with a tentative D call TRBD1 (5 bases). Germline assignment: CDR1 SNHLY and CDR2 FYNNEI. This CDR3 is 15 amino acids long. Trimming removed 5 bases at V and 0 bases at J, with 13 bases between. The CDR3 DNA follows: TGTGCCAGCAGTCCCCTTGACAGCTACCAAGAGACCCAGTACTTC. It codes for CASSPLDSYQETQYF.

The sample holds one count of this clone. The chain employs TRBV20-1 and TRBJ2-1; D is unclear. The V gene's germline CDR1 is DFQATT and CDR2 SNEGSKA (reference sequence). V was clipped by 3 bases and J by 7 bases, with 16 bases between them. The CDR3 spans 14 residues. This chain's CDR3 is CSASSLVKMNEQFF. Here the CDR3 DNA reads TGCAGTGCTAGTAGTCTAGTGAAGATGAATGAGCAGTTCTTC.